A selection of T cell receptor beta chains follows, all from one sample in a study of neurological immune-mediated disorders. Using its own MiXCR run on the 5' RACE reads, TCRdb lists one record per CDR3 protein. Of approximately 38,000 distinct CDR3 sequences listed, approximately 10% are singletons. Sequencing was done on a sample of CD4+ T cells from blood. These receptors originate from a woman in her twenties or thirties with HTLV-1-associated myelopathy (HAM/TSP). The CDR3 runs from the conserved cysteine through the conserved F or W. D genes are given only for firm matches. Clone size appears in some rows only: once, few, many, or a class for an expanded clone.

V	D	J	size	DNA	CDR3
TRBV5-6	.	TRBJ2-3	many	TGTGCCAGCAGGCGACGGTTCACAGATACGCAGTATTTT	CASRRRFTDTQYF
TRBV5-1	.	TRBJ2-4	many	TGCGCCAGCAGCTTGGTAGTGGGCGAAAACATTCAGTACTTC	CASSLVVGENIQYF
TRBV3-1	.	TRBJ2-2	many	TGTGCCAGCAGCAGTGGTTACACCGGGGAGCTGTTTTTT	CASSSGYTGELFF
TRBV5-1	.	TRBJ1-1	many	TGCGCCAGCAGCTTGTCACCAAAGGGGAGCACTGAAGCTTTCTTT	CASSLSPKGSTEAFF
TRBV10-3	.	TRBJ1-1	many	TGTGCCATCAGTGAGGGGCGGGGGGGGACTGAAGCTTTCTTT	CAISEGRGGTEAFF
TRBV7-2	.	TRBJ2-6	many	TGTGCCAGCAGCTTAGGTGCGGGTTCGGTCTCTGGGGCCAACGTCCTGACTTTC	CASSLGAGSVSGANVLTF
TRBV12-3/TRBV12-4	.	TRBJ1-1	.	TGTACCAGCAGCTCCTCGGGGGCGAACACTAAAGCTTTCTTT	CTSSSSGANTKAFF
TRBV20-1	.	TRBJ1-3	many	TGCAGTGCTAGGACCCCTGGAAACACCATATATTTT	CSARTPGNTIYF
TRBV5-1	.	TRBJ2-4	many	TGCGCCAGCAAGGCTCCAGATATAGCCAAAAACATTCAGTACTTC	CASKAPDIAKNIQYF
TRBV14	.	TRBJ2-4	many	TGTGCCAGCAGCCAAGCCCTAAACATTCAGTACTTC	CASSQALNIQYF
TRBV24-1	.	TRBJ2-1	many	TGTCCCCTTCAGGGACACAATGAGCAGTTCTTC	CPLQGHNEQFF
TRBV3-1	TRBD2	TRBJ2-1	many	TGTGCCAGCAGCCAGCTAGCGGGGGGGCCCGGATACAATGAGCAGTTCTTC	CASSQLAGGPGYNEQFF
TRBV6-1	TRBD1	TRBJ1-5	many	TGTGCCAGCAGTGACGGGGACAGGGTTATTCAGCCCCAGCATTTT	CASSDGDRVIQPQHF
TRBV7-8	.	TRBJ1-3	many	TGTGCCAGCAGCTCAGGGATATCTGGAAACACCATATATTTT	CASSSGISGNTIYF
TRBV7-9	TRBD1	TRBJ2-3	many	TGTGCCAGCAGCCGTCGACAGGGGGGCACAGATACGCAGTATTTT	CASSRRQGGTDTQYF
TRBV20-1	TRBD1	TRBJ2-2	many	TGCAGTGCTTACAGGGGGCAAGGAACCGGGGAGCTGTTTTTT	CSAYRGQGTGELFF
TRBV3-1	TRBD1	TRBJ1-3	many	TGTGCCAGCAGCGGGACAGGATACACCATATATTTT	CASSGTGYTIYF
TRBV11-2	.	TRBJ2-2	many	TGTGCCAGCAGAGCCCCAGGGGCGGGACTGAACACCGGGGAGCTGTTTTTT	CASRAPGAGLNTGELFF
TRBV7-9	TRBD1	TRBJ2-7	many	TGTGCCAGCAGCCCCTCCGGGACAGGGGATTTGGGGGAGCAGTACTTC	CASSPSGTGDLGEQYF
TRBV12-3/TRBV12-4	.	TRBJ1-1	many	TGTGCCAGCAGTTTAAGTCCGGGAAAGATATTGAAAGCTTTCTTT	CASSLSPGKILKAFF
TRBV5-8	TRBD1	TRBJ1-5	.	TGTGCCAGCAGCTTGGGGGACAGGGTAGGGAATCAGCCCCAGCATTTT	CASSLGDRVGNQPQHF
TRBV5-6	.	TRBJ1-3	many	TGTGCCAGCAGCTTGGCGCGGGCGCATTCTGGAAACACCATATATTTT	CASSLARAHSGNTIYF
TRBV20-1	TRBD1	TRBJ1-2	many	TGCAGTGCAAGACAGGGAATCTATGGCTACACCTTC	CSARQGIYGYTF
TRBV5-1	TRBD1	TRBJ2-3	many	TGCGCCAGCAGCCCCCGACAGGGGGGGCTCGGAGATACGCAGTATTTT	CASSPRQGGLGDTQYF
TRBV7-2	.	TRBJ1-5	many	TGTGCCAGCAGCTTAAAGACAGGCGATCAGCCCCAGCATTTT	CASSLKTGDQPQHF
TRBV20-1	.	TRBJ1-3	many	TGCAGTGCTAGAGATCGGGGGCCGGGAAACACCATATATTTT	CSARDRGPGNTIYF
TRBV7-9	.	TRBJ2-3	many	TGTGCCAGCAGGCTTGACGCTGGTCGAGGGGATACGCAGTATTTT	CASRLDAGRGDTQYF
TRBV5-1	.	TRBJ1-1	many	TGCGCCAGCAGCTCCGGGACGGAAGCGAACACTGAAGCTTTCTTT	CASSSGTEANTEAFF
TRBV20-1	.	TRBJ1-2	many	TGCAGTGCCGGGGACACTTTCTATGGCTACACCTTC	CSAGDTFYGYTF
TRBV6-2/TRBV6-3	.	TRBJ1-5	many	TGTGCCAGCCACCACGGCCAGGGGTTCAATCAGCCCCAGCATTTT	CASHHGQGFNQPQHF